The entry that follows covers one T cell receptor beta chain sequence. This specimen belongs to a study of cytomegalovirus exposure and HLA in healthy donors. Libraries were prepared by immunoSEQ multiplex PCR; TCRdb keeps only in-frame clonotypes and omits some of them. The data hold roughly 330,000 clones, with 75% to 90% observed a single time. The TCR originated in a woman in her 30s in good health and CMV-seropositive. The specimen was PBMCs.

Here the CDR3 reads CAWSVGGTEAFF. The CDR3 DNA reads as TGTGCCTGGAGTGTGGGGGGCACTGAAGCTTTCTTT. The chain combines TRBV30 with TRBJ1-1, with a weak D call TRBD1 (5 bases). The CDR3 length is 12 residues. Trimming took off 0 bases at V and 4 bases at J, with 6 bases between the two ends. CDR1 GTSNPN and CDR2 SVGIG come from the germline V gene (reference sequence).